The clone carrying this T cell receptor (beta chain) has a count of ten or more. Its specificity is not known. This record comes from a study of Graves' ophthalmopathy and Graves' hyperthyroidism. Overall study results and limits: Appearing in blood as well were most expanded thyroid clonotypes above 0.001 frequency. Ophthalmopathy progression predictions by the model showed around 72% specificity and approximately 69% sensitivity.

J lost 9 bases, V lost 4 bases, and 6 bases had no gene match. Per germline, CDR1 MDHEN and CDR2 SYDVKM. This CDR3 spans 13 amino acids. Amplified TCR beta CDR3 regions were obtained using RNA transcripts as template. Second-round multiplex PCR followed a first-round RT-PCR using HTBI primers. TCRdb itself ran the multiplex PCR reads through MiXCR, one entry per CDR3 protein. The table has some 350,000 distinct CDR3 sequences, approximately 18% seen once; the top ten hold 2.4%. Hyperthyroidism patients, all newly diagnosed, had under 2 months' duration and ages of 18 to 65. Orbital computed tomography, thyroid ultrasound, TRAb, serum thyroxine and clinical symptoms formed the basis of diagnosis.

The material sequenced was peripheral blood. The sequence was collected from an adult woman with stable Graves' hyperthyroidism. The chain uses TRBV28 and TRBJ1-1; the match to TRBD1 covers 9 bases. CDR3 DNA sequence: TGTGCCAGCAGTTCGACGGACAGGGGAAAAGCTTTCTTT. It specifies CASSSTDRGKAFF.